The rows below give T cell receptor beta chains drawn from one sample of a study of T cells after yellow fever vaccination. TCRdb reprocessed the 5' RACE reads with MiXCR, giving one entry per CDR3 protein. The repertoire holds some 52,000 distinct CDR3 sequences, with about 6.6% as singletons. The sequencing here drew on CD8+ T cells not binding an NS4B(214-222) dextramer, sorted from PBMCs, taken more than 35 days after the first yellow fever vaccination. The receptors come from a man aged 18 to 35 who received the YFV17D yellow fever vaccine. The CDR3 runs from the conserved cysteine through the conserved F or W. A D gene is named only where the DNA matches it firmly. Not every row has a clone size; where given, it reads once, few, many or a size class.

J | D | size | V | CDR3 | DNA
TRBJ1-2 | TRBD1 | many | TRBV12-3/TRBV12-4 | CASSFRGMGYTF | TGTGCCAGCAGCTTCAGGGGGATGGGGTACACCTTC
TRBJ1-4 | - | many | TRBV12-3/TRBV12-4 | CASSPRDPGEKLFF | TGTGCCAGCAGTCCCAGGGACCCGGGGGAAAAACTGTTTTTT
TRBJ1-1 | - | many | TRBV29-1 | CSVVQGWETEAFF | TGCAGCGTTGTCCAGGGCTGGGAAACTGAAGCTTTCTTT
TRBJ2-3 | - | - | TRBV30 | CAWQRAASTDTQYF | TGTGCCTGGCAAAGGGCGGCCTCCACAGATACGCAGTATTTT
TRBJ2-5 | - | many | TRBV3-1 | CASSQSGGPETQYF | TGTGCCAGCAGCCAGAGTGGAGGTCCAGAGACCCAGTACTTC
TRBJ2-2 | TRBD1 | few | TRBV28 | CASSWDSANTGELFF | TGTGCCAGCAGTTGGGACAGCGCGAACACCGGGGAGCTGTTTTTT
TRBJ1-2 | - | many | TRBV12-3/TRBV12-4 | CASRGDRTYGYTF | TGTGCCAGCAGGGGAGACAGGACCTATGGCTACACCTTC
TRBJ1-1 | TRBD1 | few | TRBV5-4 | CASSFLGQGLYTEAFF | TGTGCCAGCAGCTTTCTCGGACAGGGTCTCTACACTGAAGCTTTCTTT
TRBJ2-7 | TRBD2 | - | TRBV6-1 | CASSPPLAGIYEQYF | TGTGCCAGCAGTCCACCACTAGCGGGGATCTACGAGCAGTACTTC
TRBJ1-6 | TRBD1 | - | TRBV4-2 | CACSQGAGGNPLHF | TGTGCCTGCAGCCAAGGGGCAGGGGGCAATCCCCTCCACTTT
TRBJ2-7 | - | few | TRBV11-1 | CASSFRRTAYEQYF | TGTGCCAGCAGCTTCCGGCGAACTGCCTACGAGCAGTACTTC
TRBJ2-3 | TRBD2 | many | TRBV7-9 | CASSLVGLAVFTDTQYF | TGTGCCAGCAGCTTAGTTGGACTAGCGGTCTTCACAGATACGCAGTATTTT
TRBJ1-2 | - | - | TRBV12-3/TRBV12-4 | CASSETTGIYGYTF | TGTGCCAGCAGCGAGACTACAGGGATTTACGGCTACACCTTC
TRBJ2-1 | TRBD2 | few | TRBV18 | CASSPSGTSANEQFF | TGTGCCAGCTCACCAAGTGGGACTAGCGCCAATGAGCAGTTCTTC
TRBJ2-3 | - | few | TRBV6-5 | CASSYSNTDTQYF | TGTGCCAGCAGTTACTCGAATACAGATACGCAGTATTTT
TRBJ2-3 | - | many | TRBV11-3 | CASSLEPGGRGTDTQYF | TGTGCCAGCAGCTTAGAGCCGGGTGGTCGGGGCACAGATACGCAGTATTTT
TRBJ1-2 | - | few | TRBV15 | CATSRDRAGPYGYTF | TGTGCCACCAGCAGAGATCGAGCAGGACCCTATGGCTACACCTTC
TRBJ2-1 | - | few | TRBV5-1 | CASSYSGDYNEQFF | TGCGCCAGCAGCTATTCGGGGGATTACAATGAGCAGTTCTTC